The rows below give T cell receptor beta chains drawn from one sample of a study of cytomegalovirus exposure and HLA in healthy donors. Here immunoSEQ multiplex PCR was the method, and the copy in TCRdb shows in-frame clones only, minus some. The table has about 170,000 clones, around nine tenths seen once. Specimen: PBMCs. The receptors come from a woman aged 30 to 39 in good health and CMV-seronegative. Both conserved end residues are part of each CDR3. A D gene is named only where the DNA matches it firmly. Clone size, where shown, is once, few, many, or a class for clones that have expanded.

>13|TRBJ1-1|TRBD1|TRBV5-6|NA
TGTGCCAGCAGAGGACAGGGAGGCGCTGAAGCTTTCTTT
CASRGQGGAEAFF
>15|TRBJ1-6|TRBD1|TRBV19|NA
TGTGCCAGTAGCATGAGACAGGGACCTAATTCACCCCTCCACTTT
CASSMRQGPNSPLHF
>13|TRBJ2-7|NA|TRBV30|NA
TGTGCCTGGGGGCCGCGGGTGGACTACGAGCAGTACTTC
CAWGPRVDYEQYF
>15|TRBJ2-5|TRBD2|TRBV27|once
TGTGCCAGCAGTTTAGGGACTAGCGTCCAAGAGACCCAGTACTTC
CASSLGTSVQETQYF
>14|TRBJ1-1|TRBD1|TRBV5-1|few
TGCGCCAGCAGCCCGAGGGGGCGGGACACTGAAGCTTTCTTT
CASSPRGRDTEAFF
>13|TRBJ2-7|NA|TRBV27|NA
TGTGCCAGCAGTGTAACAGGGATTAACGAGCAGTACTTC
CASSVTGINEQYF
>15|TRBJ2-3|TRBD2|TRBV18|NA
TGTGCCAGCTCACCACCGCGTCGGGGGGTAGATACGCAGTATTTT
CASSPPRRGVDTQYF
>14|TRBJ2-5|NA|TRBV7-7|NA
TGTGCCAGCAGCCCCCTAGCGATCCAAGAGACCCAGTACTTC
CASSPLAIQETQYF
>14|TRBJ2-7|NA|TRBV18|NA
TGTGCCAGCTCACCAAACCCGGGTTCGGAGGAGCAGTACTTC
CASSPNPGSEEQYF
>14|TRBJ2-3|TRBD2|TRBV29-1|NA
TGCAGCGTTGAAGATCTAGGACTAGCGGGGACACAGTATTTT
CSVEDLGLAGTQYF
>13|TRBJ2-1|NA|TRBV27|NA
TGTGCCAGCATGCGGGGCTCCTACAATGAGCAGTTCTTC
CASMRGSYNEQFF
>16|TRBJ2-7|TRBD1|TRBV18|NA
TGTGCCAGCTCACCATTTTTTGGACAGGGGTTTACCGAGCAGTACTTC
CASSPFFGQGFTEQYF
>15|TRBJ1-5|NA|TRBV30|once
TGTGCCTGGAGTGAGATGGTAAAGAGGGATCAGCCCCAGCATTTT
CAWSEMVKRDQPQHF
>16|TRBJ2-1|TRBD2|TRBV2|NA
TGTGCCAGCAGTGAAGAGGTTGGACTAGTTCACAATGAGCAGTTCTTC
CASSEEVGLVHNEQFF
>15|TRBJ1-5|NA|TRBV5-6|NA
TGTGCCAGCAGCTTGCTGAGACAGAAGAATCAGCCCCAGCATTTT
CASSLLRQKNQPQHF
>13|TRBJ2-7|NA|TRBV5-4|NA
TGTGCCAGCAGCCACAAACACAGGGACGAGCAGTACTTC
CASSHKHRDEQYF
>16|TRBJ1-5|TRBD1|TRBV27|NA
TGTGCCAGCAGTAATCTCACAGGGGGGAGCAATCAGCCCCAGCATTTT
CASSNLTGGSNQPQHF
>16|TRBJ1-4|TRBD1|TRBV5-5|NA
TGTGCCAGCAGCAGAAAAATGACAGGGACTAATGAAAAACTGTTTTTT
CASSRKMTGTNEKLFF
>15|TRBJ1-2|NA|TRBV2|NA
TGTGCCAGCAGTGAGGAGACGTTTACTAACTATGGCTACACCTTC
CASSEETFTNYGYTF
>14|TRBJ1-1|NA|TRBV27|NA
TGTGCCAGCAGCCTGATGCCGGTGAACACTGAAGCTTTCTTT
CASSLMPVNTEAFF
>18|TRBJ1-6|TRBD1|TRBV27|NA
TGTGCCAGCAGTAACTCGGGACAGGGGATTAAATGGGGTTCACCCCTCCACTTT
CASSNSGQGIKWGSPLHF
>18|TRBJ1-5|TRBD1|TRBV7-9|NA
TGTGCCAGCAGCTTAGCCCGACCCGGGACAGGGGAGGGGCAGCCCCAGCATTTT
CASSLARPGTGEGQPQHF
>17|TRBJ2-3|TRBD2|TRBV7-8|NA
TGTGCCAGCAGCTTGGCGACTAGCGCCTTTCTACCAGATACGCAGTATTTT
CASSLATSAFLPDTQYF
>16|TRBJ2-7|TRBD2|TRBV6-1|NA
TGTGCCAGCAGTGCGCCAACCGGGACTAGCGGCTACGAGCAGTACTTC
CASSAPTGTSGYEQYF
>12|TRBJ1-2|NA|TRBV7-9|few
TGTGCCAGCAGCTTAGGAGTGTATGGCTACACCTTC
CASSLGVYGYTF
>13|TRBJ2-1|TRBD1|TRBV5-1|NA
TGCGCCAGCAGCTGGACAGGGGACAATGAGCAGTTCTTC
CASSWTGDNEQFF
>16|TRBJ2-3|TRBD2|TRBV5-1|NA
TGCGCCAGCAGCGCCTGGGCGGGGGTAGCCACAGATACGCAGTATTTT
CASSAWAGVATDTQYF
>16|TRBJ2-5|TRBD2|TRBV7-6|NA
TGTGCCAGCAGCATGCTGGGGGGAGGGCGGGTCGAGACCCAGTACTTC
CASSMLGGGRVETQYF
>15|TRBJ2-7|NA|TRBV11-2|few
TGTGCCAGCAGGCCCACGGGGGGCAGGTCCTACGAGCAGTACTTC
CASRPTGGRSYEQYF
>13|TRBJ2-7|TRBD1|TRBV25-1|NA
TGTGCCAGCAGTGGTGGACAGGGTTACGAGCAGTACTTC
CASSGGQGYEQYF